This T cell receptor beta chain was documented in a study of shared clonotypes between healthy human individuals. Regarding the study as a whole: Rarefaction demonstrated incomplete sorted-subset sequencing despite large depth.

With regard to this clone: Its antigen is currently unknown. The junction shows a germline mismatch at one end, possibly a read error.

This CDR3 comprises 11 residues. The V gene's germline CDR1 is SEHNR and CDR2 FQNEAQ (reference sequence). Every subset had its genomic DNA shared out evenly among several immunoSEQ plates. Sorted-subset replicate PCR reactions were performed with about 200 ng DNA, corresponding to tens of thousands of T cell genomes. Authors' analysis steps: ImmunoSEQ sequences covered only the junction and lacked quality scores; filtering therefore differed. This table comes from immunoSEQ multiplex PCR, and its TCRdb copy is limited to in-frame clones, with some not included. D and trimming were read from the DNA, whereas the V and J calls and clone size are those reported in that table. Among 2 million to 3 million clones listed, 93% were seen once.

This chain links TRBV7-9 with TRBJ2-7, with 8 bases identical to TRBD1. Sequenced sample: naive CD4+ T cells from PBMCs. Subset reported: CD45RA+ positively selected. The sequence came from a man between 18 and 29 years old in good health. Some clones in this sample may be carry-over from other donors' samples. CDR3 loop: CASSSGTGAHF. Written as DNA, the CDR3 is TGTGCCAGCAGCTCCGGGACAGGTGCTCACTTC.